Below, one T cell receptor beta chain is given with its context. The data are from a study of blood T cell repertoires in COVID-19. The CDR3 runs 21 residues. Trimming took 4 bases from V and 3 from J; bases not matched to a gene: 17. Germline V gene lookup returns CDR1 MDHEN and CDR2 SYDVKM. Authors' analysis steps: Counts of nucleated cells, estimated from reference gene primer amplification, were obtained. TCRdb's copy holds only in-frame clones and misses some; the assay was immunoSEQ multiplex PCR. The DNA was the basis for D and trimming; V, J and clone size are from that table. Of 100,000 to 150,000 clones in the sample, about 81% were seen once.

This sequence joins TRBV28 and TRBJ2-2; 13 bases are shared with TRBD2. Sequences were obtained from peripheral blood. The clonotype originates from a man under 40 with COVID-19, enrolled during active disease. The CDR3, as DNA: TGTGCCAGCAGTTCCCCGGGTTACCGAACGGGACTAGCGGGACACACCGGGGAGCTGTTTTTT. Protein sequence: CASSSPGYRTGLAGHTGELFF.